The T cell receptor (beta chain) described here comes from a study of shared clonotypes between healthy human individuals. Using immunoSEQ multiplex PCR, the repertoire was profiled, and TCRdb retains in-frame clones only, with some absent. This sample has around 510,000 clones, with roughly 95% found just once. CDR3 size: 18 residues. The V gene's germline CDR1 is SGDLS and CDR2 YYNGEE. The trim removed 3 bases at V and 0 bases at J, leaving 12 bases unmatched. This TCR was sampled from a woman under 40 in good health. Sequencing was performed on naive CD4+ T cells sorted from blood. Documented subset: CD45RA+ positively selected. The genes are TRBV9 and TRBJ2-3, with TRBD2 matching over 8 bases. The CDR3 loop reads CASSGGWVSGRSTDTQYF. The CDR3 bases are TGTGCCAGCAGCGGCGGCTGGGTAAGCGGGAGAAGCACAGATACGCAGTATTTT.